The 21 T cell receptor beta chains presented below share a single source sample, sequenced in a study of cytomegalovirus exposure and HLA in healthy donors. The table came from immunoSEQ multiplex PCR; TCRdb's copy has only in-frame clones and leaves some out. The table records some 250,000 clones, around 90% of them present only once. The sequencing input was PBMCs. The receptors stem from a woman in her 30s in good health and CMV-seronegative.

The chain has TRBV28 and TRBJ2-2; the match to TRBD1 covers 8 bases. The CDR3 runs 13 residues. V lost 9 bases to trimming and J lost 1 base; unmatched junction nucleotides: 1. Per germline, CDR1 MDHEN and CDR2 SYDVKM. The CDR3 sequence: CARGQVNTGELFF. The CDR3 nucleotides are TGTGCCAGGGGACAGGTGAACACCGGGGAGCTGTTTTTT.

The rearrangement joins TRBV19 to TRBJ1-5; D may be TRBD1 (6 bases). The CDR3 totals 15 residues. With 11 bases removed from V and 2 bases from J, the gap between germline ends came to 19 bases. Germline V gene sequence: CDR1 LNHDA, CDR2 SQIVND (reference sequence). This CDR3 reads CAGSRRGAGNQPQHF. The CDR3, as DNA: TGTGCCGGTTCCCGGCGGGGGGCAGGCAATCAGCCCCAGCATTTT.

This clone was seen a single time. An end of the junction differs from the germline gene, which may be a read error. V is TRBV4-3 and J is TRBJ1-2; D remains unclear. The CDR3 extends over 17 amino acids. The germline V gene encodes CDR1 LGHNA and CDR2 YSLEER. The CDR3 coding sequence is TGCGCCAGCAGCCAAGATTTAAGGCCAGATTCTAATTATGGCTACACCTTC. Amino acid sequence: CASSQDLRPDSNYGYTF.

This chain joins TRBV27 and TRBJ1-1; possible D gene TRBD1, 5 bases. The V gene lost 8 bases and the J gene lost 4 bases, with 14 bases spanning the gap. The CDR3 sequence is 13 residues long. Germline CDR1 is MNHEY and CDR2 is SMNVEV (reference sequence). CDR3 region: CASEIRGGTEAFF. The DNA for the CDR3 is TGTGCCAGCGAAATTAGGGGTGGCACTGAAGCTTTCTTT.

This clone was found once. This sequence joins TRBV6-1 and TRBJ1-1; a weak D match, TRBD1 (5 bases). CDR3 length: 11 residues. In germline, CDR1 is MNHNS, CDR2 SASEGT. V shed 5 bases and J shed 11 bases, with 12 bases lying between them. The DNA for the CDR3 is TGTGCCAGCAGTCCCCTGGGGGTGGCTTTCTTT. Translating it yields CASSPLGVAFF.

V usage is TRBV6-5 and J usage is TRBJ1-2; D is perhaps TRBD1 (5 bases). Trimming stripped 2 bases from V and 5 bases from J, with 12 bases between. The germline V gene has CDR1 MNHEY and CDR2 SVGAGI. The CDR3 covers 14 residues. The CDR3 is CASSYATGAYGYTF. The CDR3 DNA sequence: TGTGCCAGCAGTTACGCAACCGGGGCGTATGGCTACACCTTC.

The chain has TRBV7-2 and TRBJ2-5; a possible D gene is TRBD2 (6 bases). The CDR3 has 14 residues. Germline-derived CDR1 and CDR2 are SGHTA and FQGNSA. Deletions cut 4 bases from V and 5 bases from J, with 14 bases between. CDR3: CASSSLAARETQYF. The CDR3 DNA sequence: TGTGCCAGCAGCTCTTTAGCGGCCAGGGAGACCCAGTACTTC.

The chain joins TRBV5-1 to TRBJ2-5; a possible D gene is TRBD1 (7 bases). The CDR3 runs to 17 residues. CDR1 and CDR2 (germline): SGHRS, YFSETQ. V lost 0 bases and J 2 bases, leaving 17 bases between the germline ends. The CDR3 loop is CASSLGGQSGGQETQYF. In DNA form, the CDR3 reads TGCGCCAGCAGCTTGGGGGGACAGAGTGGAGGGCAAGAGACCCAGTACTTC.

The V call is TRBV5-1, the J call TRBJ2-5; 10 bases fit TRBD2. The CDR3 sequence is 16 residues long. The germline V gene encodes CDR1 SGHRS and CDR2 YFSETQ. V shed 2 bases, J shed 3 bases, and the junction held 7 bases outside the gene matches. CDR3 amino acids: CASSFASGSREETQYF. Written as DNA, the CDR3 is TGCGCCAGCAGCTTCGCTAGCGGGAGCAGGGAAGAGACCCAGTACTTC.

This chain links TRBV19 with TRBJ2-1; TRBD2 agrees at 16 bases. Germline CDR1 LNHDA, CDR2 SQIVND (reference sequence). Trimming removed 6 bases from V and 5 bases from J; junction bases left unmatched: 22. This CDR3 is built from 22 residues. CDR3 nucleotides: TGTGCCAGTAGAAATACCTCTGGGACTAGCGGGAGGGCCTCAGGATTGAACAATGAGCAGTTCTTC. Amino acid sequence: CASRNTSGTSGRASGLNNEQFF.

This clone came up once. J is TRBJ1-1 and V is TRBV15; 9 nucleotides match TRBD1. The germline V gene has CDR1 LNHNV and CDR2 YYDKDF (reference sequence). The junction had 1 base not matched to a gene; V was cut back by 5 bases and J by 6 bases. The CDR3 contains 12 residues. This CDR3 reads CATSGQGPEAFF. DNA of the CDR3: TGTGCCACCAGCGGACAGGGGCCTGAAGCTTTCTTT.

The genes are TRBV11-2 and TRBJ2-1; 14 positions agree with TRBD2. The CDR3 sequence is 15 residues long. With 5 bases clipped from V and 7 bases from J, the junction kept 4 bases outside the gene matches. Germline CDR1 is SGHAT and CDR2 is FQNNGV. The CDR3 DNA reads TGTGCCAGCAGCAAGGGACTAGCGGGAGTAAATGAGCAGTTCTTC. Residues: CASSKGLAGVNEQFF.

The V and J genes are TRBV2 and TRBJ2-3, with TRBD2 identical over 7 bases. The germline V gene has CDR1 SNHLY and CDR2 FYNNEI. The length of the CDR3 is 15 residues. V trimming: 3 bases; J trimming: 0 bases; junction bases outside the gene matches: 3. The CDR3 DNA follows: TGTGCCAGCAGTGAGTGGGAGGGGAGCACAGATACGCAGTATTTT. As protein: CASSEWEGSTDTQYF.

This clone was seen only a few times. This chain connects TRBV27 to TRBJ2-7; no firm D call. The germline V and J ends were trimmed by 6 bases and 6 bases, with 12 bases remaining between them. CDR1 is MNHEY, CDR2 SMNVEV, per germline (reference sequence). The CDR3 length is 12 residues. The CDR3 region is CASRYGTSEQYF. The DNA of the CDR3 is TGTGCCAGCAGATATGGTACGAGCGAGCAGTACTTC.

The CDR3 nucleotides are TGCGCCAGCAGCTTGGCCGGCCGGGGCCAGCCCCAGCATTTT. Protein product: CASSLAGRGQPQHF. The chain carries TRBV5-1 and TRBJ1-5, with a tentative D call TRBD1 (5 bases). The CDR3 has 14 amino acids. Germline lookup yields CDR1 SGHRS and CDR2 YFSETQ. Trimming took off 0 bases at V and 7 bases at J, with 11 bases between the two ends. Complete variable domain (other parts from reference TRBV5-1 and TRBJ1-5): KAGVTQTPRYLIKTRGQQVTLSCSPISGHRSVSWYQQTPGQGLQFLFEYFSETQRNKGNFPGRFSGRQFSNSRSEMNVSTLELGDSALYLCASSLAGRGQPQHFGDGTRLSIL.

The chain uses TRBV7-3 and TRBJ2-1; tentatively, D is TRBD1 or TRBD2 (5 bases each). Trimming shortened V by 6 bases and J by 2 bases, and 11 bases separated the two germline ends. Germline V gene sequence: CDR1 SGHTA, CDR2 FQGTGA. The CDR3 has 14 amino acids. The CDR3 DNA sequence: TGTGCCAGCAGTCGGGACCGCACCTACAATGAGCAGTTCTTC. This sequence encodes CASSRDRTYNEQFF.

This rearrangement joins TRBV10-3 to TRBJ1-2; TRBD1 might be the D (6 bases). The CDR3 length is 13 residues. V gave up 9 bases and J gave up 4 bases, with 15 bases separating them. Germline loops: CDR1 ENHRY, CDR2 SYGVKD. CDR3 amino acids: CAIPRGGGYGYTF. In nucleotides, the CDR3 is TGTGCCATTCCTCGGGGGGGCGGCTATGGCTACACCTTC.

This rearrangement joins TRBV5-6 to TRBJ2-1, with 7 bases aligning to TRBD2. V lost 4 bases, J lost 8 bases, and 3 bases stayed unmatched. The CDR3 spans 12 residues. Germline V lookup: CDR1 SGHDT, CDR2 YYEEEE. Here the CDR3 DNA reads TGTGCCAGCAGCGGGCTAGCGGATGAGCAGTTCTTC. Translating gives CASSGLADEQFF.

The rearrangement joins TRBV9 to TRBJ2-3, with D perhaps TRBD2 (6 bases). CDR1 is SGDLS, CDR2 YYNGEE, per germline. The length of the CDR3 is 14 residues. The V gene lost 6 bases and the J gene lost 4 bases, with 15 bases spanning the gap. CDR3 protein: CASTPGGIPDTQYF. CDR3 in DNA: TGTGCCAGCACCCCAGGAGGGATTCCAGATACGCAGTATTTT.

The rearrangement links TRBV14 to TRBJ1-2; D is ambiguous. CDR3 size: 17 residues. The germline CDR1 and CDR2 sequences are SGHDN and FVKESK. Trimming removed 4 bases at V and 1 base at J, with 19 bases between. CDR3 in amino acids: CASSPPRWAGLNYGYTF. CDR3 sequence (DNA): TGTGCCAGCAGCCCCCCTCGGTGGGCAGGACTTAACTATGGCTACACCTTC. The entire variable domain, with the rest obtained from reference TRBV14 and TRBJ1-2, is as follows: EAGVTQFPSHSVIEKGQTVTLRCDPISGHDNLYWYRRVMGKEIKFLLHFVKESKQDESGMPNNRFLAERTGGTYSTLKVQPAELEDSGVYFCASSPPRWAGLNYGYTFGSGTRLTVV.

This chain uses TRBV15 with TRBJ2-7; D possibly corresponds to TRBD2 (6 bases). The CDR3 sequence is 15 residues long. V was clipped by 1 base and J by 2 bases, with 12 bases between them. Germline CDR1 LNHNV, CDR2 YYDKDF (reference sequence). CDR3 DNA: TGTGCCACCAGCAGAGTACCCGGGAGCGCCTACGAGCAGTACTTC. It codes for CATSRVPGSAYEQYF.